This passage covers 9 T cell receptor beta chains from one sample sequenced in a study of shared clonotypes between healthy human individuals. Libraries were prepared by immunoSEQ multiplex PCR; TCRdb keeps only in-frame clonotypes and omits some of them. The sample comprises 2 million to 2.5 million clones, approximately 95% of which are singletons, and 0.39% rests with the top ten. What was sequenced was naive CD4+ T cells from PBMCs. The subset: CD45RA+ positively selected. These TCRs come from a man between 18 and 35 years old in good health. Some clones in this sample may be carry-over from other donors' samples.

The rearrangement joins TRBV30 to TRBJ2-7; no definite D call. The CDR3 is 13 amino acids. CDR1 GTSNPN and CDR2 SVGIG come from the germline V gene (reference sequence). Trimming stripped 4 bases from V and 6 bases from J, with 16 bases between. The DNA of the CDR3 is TGTGCCTGGACTACCGGCGTGAGCCTCGAGCAGTACTTC. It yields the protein CAWTTGVSLEQYF. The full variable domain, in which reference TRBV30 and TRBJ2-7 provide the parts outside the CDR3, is SQTIHQWPATLVQPVGSPLSLECTVEGTSNPNLYWYRQAAGRGLQLLFYSVGIGQISSEVPQNLSASRPQDRQFILSSKKLLLSDSGFYLCAWTTGVSLEQYFGPGTRLTVT.

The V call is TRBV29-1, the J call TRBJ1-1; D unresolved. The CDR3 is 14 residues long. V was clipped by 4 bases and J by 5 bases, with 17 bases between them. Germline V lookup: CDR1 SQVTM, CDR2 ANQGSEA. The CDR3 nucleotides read TGCAGCGTTGCCCCCTATCGGGTAGGGACTGAAGCTTTCTTT. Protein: CSVAPYRVGTEAFF.

The CDR3 DNA reads TGCGCCAGCAGCCAAGAAAAGGGACGGGGGCTGGACGAGCAGTACTTC. It is translated as CASSQEKGRGLDEQYF. The V and J genes are TRBV4-1 and TRBJ2-7, with D perhaps being TRBD1 or TRBD2 (6 bases each). Trimming cost V 0 bases and J 5 bases, with 17 bases left between them. CDR3 length: 16 amino acids. Germline V gene data show CDR1 as MGHRA and CDR2 as YSYEKL.

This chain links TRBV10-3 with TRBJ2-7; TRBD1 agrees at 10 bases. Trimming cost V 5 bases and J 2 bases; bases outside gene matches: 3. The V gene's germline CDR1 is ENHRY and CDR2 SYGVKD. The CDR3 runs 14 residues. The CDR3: CAISWTGGTYEQYF. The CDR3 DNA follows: TGTGCCATCAGTTGGACAGGGGGGACCTACGAGCAGTACTTC.

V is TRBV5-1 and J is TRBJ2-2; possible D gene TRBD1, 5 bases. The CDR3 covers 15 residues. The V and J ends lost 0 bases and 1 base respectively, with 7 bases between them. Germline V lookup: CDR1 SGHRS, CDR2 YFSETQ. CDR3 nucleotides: TGCGCCAGCAGCTTGGTCAGGGTGAACACCGGGGAGCTGTTTTTT. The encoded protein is CASSLVRVNTGELFF.

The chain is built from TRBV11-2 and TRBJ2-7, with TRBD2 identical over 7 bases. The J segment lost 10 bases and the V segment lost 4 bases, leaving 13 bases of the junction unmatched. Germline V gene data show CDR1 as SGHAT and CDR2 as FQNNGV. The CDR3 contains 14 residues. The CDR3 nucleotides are TGTGCCAGCAGCTCACAAAACGAGGGCGGGAGTCAGTACTTC. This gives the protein CASSSQNEGGSQYF. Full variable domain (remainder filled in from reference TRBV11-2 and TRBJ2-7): EAGVAQSPRYKIIEKRQSVAFWCNPISGHATLYWYQQILGQGPKLLIQFQNNGVVDDSQLPKDRFSAERLKGVDSTLKIQPAKLEDSAVYLCASSSQNEGGSQYFGPGTRLTVT.

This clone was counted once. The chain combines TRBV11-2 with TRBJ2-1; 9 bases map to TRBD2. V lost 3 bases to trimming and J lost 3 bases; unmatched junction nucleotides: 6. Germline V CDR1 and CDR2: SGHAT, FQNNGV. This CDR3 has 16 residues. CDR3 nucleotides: TGTGCCAGCAGCTTTGGGAATAGCGGGAGCTACAATGAGCAGTTCTTC. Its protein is CASSFGNSGSYNEQFF.

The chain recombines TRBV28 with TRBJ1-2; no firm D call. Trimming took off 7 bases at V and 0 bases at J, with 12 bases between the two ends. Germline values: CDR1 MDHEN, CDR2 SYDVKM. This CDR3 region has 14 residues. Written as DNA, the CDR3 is TGTGCCAGCACTGACACTGCACCTAACTATGGCTACACCTTC. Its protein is CASTDTAPNYGYTF.

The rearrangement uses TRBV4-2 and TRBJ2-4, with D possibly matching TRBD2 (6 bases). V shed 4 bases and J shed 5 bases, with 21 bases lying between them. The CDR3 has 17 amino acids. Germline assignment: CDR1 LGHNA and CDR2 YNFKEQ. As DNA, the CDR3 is TGTGCCAGCAGCCTACTCTTGTGGCAGGGAGGTCAAAACATTCAGTACTTC. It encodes CASSLLLWQGGQNIQYF.